The rows below give T cell receptor beta chains drawn from one sample of a study of cytotoxic CD8 clonotypes in ibrutinib-treated CLL. The method was immunoSEQ multiplex PCR; TCRdb's version includes in-frame clones alone and lacks a portion of them. The table shows 200,000 or so clones, with about 75% occurring only once. Sequences were derived from PBMCs, sampled after 12 months of ibrutinib treatment. These receptors came from a human donor with chronic lymphocytic leukemia. CDR3s include the opening cysteine and the closing phenylalanine or tryptophan. Fields, in order: D gene, J gene, clone size, V gene, CDR3 protein, CDR3 DNA. A D gene is named only where the DNA matches it firmly. Clone size is stated in some rows and not others, as once, few, many or a class when expanded.

NA	TRBJ1-6	NA	TRBV4-2	CASSQDLAGSYNSPLHF	TGTGCCAGCAGCCAAGATCTGGCAGGGAGCTATAATTCACCCCTCCACTTT
NA	TRBJ2-2	once	TRBV5-4	CASSLGTSNTGELFF	TGTGCCAGCAGCTTAGGGACTTCGAACACCGGGGAGCTGTTTTTT
TRBD1	TRBJ1-2	NA	TRBV2	CASSEGFPGTGNGYTF	TGTGCCAGCAGTGAAGGTTTCCCCGGGACAGGGAACGGCTACACCTTC
NA	TRBJ2-7	few	TRBV5-5	CASSLIQGDNEQYF	TGTGCCAGCAGCTTGATACAGGGAGATAACGAGCAGTACTTC
NA	TRBJ2-7	NA	TRBV9	CASSETGLGGEQYF	TGTGCCAGCAGCGAGACCGGGCTGGGGGGAGAGCAGTACTTC
NA	TRBJ2-1	NA	TRBV9	CASSPGPIYGSEQFF	TGTGCCAGCAGCCCCGGGCCCATCTACGGGAGCGAGCAGTTCTTC
TRBD2	TRBJ2-7	NA	TRBV6-5	CASSYYSGGSYEQYF	TGTGCCAGCAGTTATTATTCCGGCGGGAGCTACGAGCAGTACTTC
TRBD1	TRBJ2-7	once	TRBV6-5	CASSSTGHEQYF	TGTGCCAGCAGTTCGACAGGGCACGAGCAGTACTTC
NA	TRBJ1-1	few	TRBV7-9	CASSFRTENTEAFF	TGTGCCAGCAGCTTTCGAACAGAGAACACTGAAGCTTTCTTT
TRBD2	TRBJ2-3	NA	TRBV27	CASSLFSGRALESTDTQYF	TGTGCCAGCAGTTTATTTAGCGGGAGGGCCCTCGAAAGCACAGATACGCAGTATTTT
TRBD2	TRBJ2-3	once	TRBV11-2	CASSPGGAGGYTDTQYF	TGTGCCAGCAGCCCTGGGGGAGCGGGGGGCTACACAGATACGCAGTATTTT
NA	TRBJ2-1	NA	TRBV27	CASSLGQRSGNEQFF	TGTGCCAGCAGTTTAGGTCAGCGCTCGGGGAATGAGCAGTTCTTC
TRBD1	TRBJ1-1	NA	TRBV14	CASSPGQGATIIFNPEAFF	TGTGCCAGCAGCCCGGGACAGGGGGCGACGATTATCTTTAACCCTGAAGCTTTCTTT
TRBD2	TRBJ2-1	once	TRBV2	CASRGLALNEQFF	TGTGCCAGCAGAGGACTAGCACTTAATGAGCAGTTCTTC
NA	TRBJ2-5	few	TRBV25-1	CASSRAPQETQYF	TGTGCCAGCAGTCGGGCACCTCAAGAGACCCAGTACTTC
NA	TRBJ1-1	NA	TRBV15	CATSREQVGSKAFF	TGTGCCACCAGCAGAGAACAGGTGGGAAGTAAAGCTTTCTTT
TRBD1	TRBJ1-5	few	TRBV5-6	CASSLGQAISNQPQHF	TGTGCCAGCAGCCTGGGACAGGCGATTAGCAATCAGCCCCAGCATTTT
NA	TRBJ2-5	NA	TRBV9	CASSVLGTHARTQYF	TGTGCCAGCAGCGTCCTCGGGACCCACGCCAGGACCCAGTACTTC
NA	TRBJ1-2	once	TRBV19	CASSMGLPGTFYGYTF	TGTGCCAGTAGTATGGGATTACCCGGGACATTCTATGGCTACACCTTC
NA	TRBJ1-3	NA	TRBV18	CASSPTGLSGNTIYF	TGTGCCAGCTCACCAACGGGTCTTTCTGGAAACACCATATATTTT
TRBD1	TRBJ1-2	NA	TRBV6-5	CASSYGTGANYGYTF	TGTGCCAGCAGTTACGGCACAGGGGCTAACTATGGCTACACCTTC
NA	TRBJ2-1	NA	TRBV25-1	CASSVLGTSSYNEQFF	TGTGCCAGCAGTGTTCTAGGGACGAGCTCCTACAATGAGCAGTTCTTC
NA	TRBJ1-1	NA	TRBV9	CASSRASYTEAFF	TGTGCCAGCAGCAGGGCCAGCTACACTGAAGCTTTCTTT
NA	TRBJ1-2	many	TRBV5-1	CASSLGGFSGSRGYTF	TGCGCCAGCAGCTTGGGGGGATTCTCAGGATCGAGGGGCTACACCTTC
TRBD1	TRBJ1-5	NA	TRBV5-1	CASSLSGTGVQPQHF	TGCGCCAGCAGCTTAAGCGGGACAGGGGTTCAGCCCCAGCATTTT
NA	TRBJ2-3	NA	TRBV29-1	CSVEDLPHYTDTQYF	TGCAGCGTTGAAGATCTTCCTCACTACACAGATACGCAGTATTTT
NA	TRBJ1-2	NA	TRBV7-2	CASSLERGFGYTF	TGTGCCAGCAGCTTAGAAAGGGGGTTTGGCTACACCTTC
TRBD2	TRBJ2-5	few	TRBV9	CASSREAGRETQYF	TGTGCCAGCAGCCGGGAGGCGGGTCGAGAGACCCAGTACTTC
NA	TRBJ1-2	few	TRBV9	CASSVAGGIYGYTF	TGTGCCAGCAGCGTAGCTGGGGGGATCTATGGCTACACCTTC
TRBD2	TRBJ2-3	NA	TRBV13	CASSSRLAGGSSTDTQYF	TGTGCCAGCAGCTCCCGACTAGCGGGGGGATCTAGCACAGATACGCAGTATTTT
NA	TRBJ2-3	NA	TRBV25-1	CASGDSRFSTDTQYF	TGTGCCAGCGGGGATAGTAGGTTTTCCACAGATACGCAGTATTTT
NA	TRBJ2-7	NA	TRBV10-3	CAISDVRGTPYEQYF	TGTGCCATCAGTGACGTACGGGGAACCCCCTACGAGCAGTACTTC
NA	TRBJ2-4	NA	TRBV18	CASSPTQGVVKNIQYF	TGTGCCAGCTCACCGACACAGGGAGTGGTCAAAAACATTCAGTACTTC
TRBD1	TRBJ1-6	few	TRBV6-1	CASSEYWDRLNSPLHF	TGTGCCAGCAGTGAATATTGGGACAGGCTAAATTCACCCCTCCACTTT
NA	TRBJ1-1	many	TRBV5-6	CASSLPTAVNTEAFF	TGTGCCAGCAGCCTTCCAACAGCGGTAAACACTGAAGCTTTCTTT
NA	TRBJ2-5	NA	TRBV5-1	CASSPSIPLGQETQYF	TGCGCCAGCAGCCCTTCAATCCCCCTGGGGCAAGAGACCCAGTACTTC
TRBD2	TRBJ2-7	once	TRBV5-1	CASSHRRAGRDDEQYF	TGCGCCAGCAGCCATCGCCGGGCCGGGAGGGACGACGAGCAGTACTTC
NA	TRBJ1-4	NA	TRBV5-4	CASSLGANEKLFF	TGTGCCAGCAGCTTGGGGGCCAATGAAAAACTGTTTTTT
NA	TRBJ2-4	NA	TRBV7-9	CASSLDAGLAKNIQYF	TGTGCCAGCAGCTTAGACGCAGGGCTAGCCAAAAACATTCAGTACTTC
NA	TRBJ1-2	many	TRBV9	CASSVEGISNYGYTF	TGTGCCAGCAGCGTGGAGGGAATATCTAACTATGGCTACACCTTC
TRBD1	TRBJ2-3	NA	TRBV9	CASSARDSSTDTQYF	TGTGCCAGCAGCGCACGGGACAGCAGCACAGATACGCAGTATTTT
NA	TRBJ1-5	few	TRBV5-4	CAGSSWGLNNQPQHF	TGTGCCGGCAGTTCATGGGGGCTGAACAATCAGCCCCAGCATTTT
NA	TRBJ1-4	few	TRBV6-1	CASIRPEGGEKLFF	TGTGCCAGCATACGACCCGAAGGGGGTGAAAAACTGTTTTTT
TRBD1	TRBJ1-2	NA	TRBV6-5	CASRTGRGANYGYTF	TGTGCCAGCAGGACAGGGCGGGGGGCTAACTATGGCTACACCTTC
NA	TRBJ1-3	NA	TRBV6-1	CASSYGGNTIYF	TGTGCCAGCAGTTATGGGGGAAACACCATATATTTT
TRBD1	TRBJ1-4	NA	TRBV10-2	CASSHRGSSTNEKLFF	TGCGCCAGCAGTCACAGGGGGTCTTCAACTAATGAAAAACTGTTTTTT
TRBD1	TRBJ1-4	NA	TRBV5-6	CASSLLGQGNEKLFF	TGTGCCAGCAGCTTGTTGGGACAGGGAAATGAAAAACTGTTTTTT
NA	TRBJ1-4	NA	TRBV30	CAWRFWGAGANEKLFF	TGTGCCTGGAGGTTTTGGGGGGCAGGGGCAAATGAAAAACTGTTTTTT
TRBD1	TRBJ1-2	NA	TRBV6-6	CASRTTGVNNYGYTF	TGTGCCAGCAGAACAACAGGGGTAAACAACTATGGCTACACCTTC
TRBD1	TRBJ1-1	NA	TRBV7-8	CASRGTGTATEAFF	TGTGCCAGCAGGGGGACAGGGACAGCCACTGAAGCTTTCTTT
NA	TRBJ2-2	NA	TRBV28	CASSLNIVGGELFF	TGTGCCAGCAGTTTAAATATCGTGGGCGGGGAGCTGTTTTTT
TRBD2	TRBJ2-7	few	TRBV9	CASSVAGTSASYEQYF	TGTGCCAGCAGCGTAGCCGGGACTAGCGCTTCCTACGAGCAGTACTTC
NA	TRBJ2-7	NA	TRBV27	CASSLGRGYEQYF	TGTGCCAGCAGTTTAGGCCGCGGCTACGAGCAGTACTTC
NA	TRBJ2-7	NA	TRBV19	CASSMMGNEQYF	TGTGCCAGTAGTATGATGGGGAACGAGCAGTACTTC